This T cell receptor beta chain originates from a study of blood T cell repertoires in COVID-19. The wider study: The United States, Italy and Spain were the sources of the acute and convalescent COVID-19 samples.

Per the original methods: Researchers report that nucleated cell counts were estimated from reference gene primer amplification. Measured with immunoSEQ multiplex PCR; TCRdb has only the in-frame clones, and not every one. Clonal size and the V and J genes are those of that table, whereas D and trimming came from the DNA. The sample comprises around 180,000 clones, roughly nine tenths of which are singletons, and under 3% rests with the top ten. The length of the CDR3 is 11 residues. Germline loops: CDR1 DFQATT, CDR2 SNEGSKA (reference sequence). Participants spanned ages about 18 to 89 years and resided in 20 to 30 US areas. Membership in each cohort depended on participant-reported clinical history.

The chain recombines TRBV20-1 with TRBJ2-1; TRBD2 aligns across 12 bases. Sequenced input: PBMCs or T cells enriched from blood (not recorded which). This clonotype was obtained from a woman aged 40 to 55 with acute COVID-19. CDR3 protein: CRVGLAGVQFF. The CDR3 DNA follows: TGCAGGGTGGGACTAGCGGGCGTTCAGTTCTTC.